This note documents a single T cell receptor beta chain sequence. The cohort comprised adults aged roughly 18 to 95 years residing in 24 US areas. Cohort 3 recovered donors had two negative PCRs, clearance, or symptom resolution. This sample is part of a study of blood T cell repertoires in COVID-19. Looking at the study overall: Material from acute and convalescent COVID-19 was sourced from the United States, Italy and Spain. PBMCs, B-cell-depleted T cells, or T cells provided the cDNA or gDNA that made up the material.

This CDR3 contains 16 residues. The germline V gene encodes CDR1 LNHDA and CDR2 SQIVND (reference sequence). The V end was cut by 1 base, the J end by 5 bases, with 12 bases between. The data were produced by immunoSEQ multiplex PCR, yet TCRdb's version contains in-frame clones alone and is incomplete. The sample comprises roughly 400,000 clones, about 90% of which are singletons, and under 0.7% rests with the top ten. The TCR originated in a young man who had recovered from COVID-19. The sequenced material came from PBMCs or T cells enriched from blood (not recorded which). The V gene is TRBV19, the J gene TRBJ1-6; D is perhaps TRBD1 (5 bases). In DNA, the CDR3 is TGTGCCAGTAGTATAGGTGAGGCAGGGAATAATTCACCCCTCCACTTT. Translating gives CASSIGEAGNNSPLHF.